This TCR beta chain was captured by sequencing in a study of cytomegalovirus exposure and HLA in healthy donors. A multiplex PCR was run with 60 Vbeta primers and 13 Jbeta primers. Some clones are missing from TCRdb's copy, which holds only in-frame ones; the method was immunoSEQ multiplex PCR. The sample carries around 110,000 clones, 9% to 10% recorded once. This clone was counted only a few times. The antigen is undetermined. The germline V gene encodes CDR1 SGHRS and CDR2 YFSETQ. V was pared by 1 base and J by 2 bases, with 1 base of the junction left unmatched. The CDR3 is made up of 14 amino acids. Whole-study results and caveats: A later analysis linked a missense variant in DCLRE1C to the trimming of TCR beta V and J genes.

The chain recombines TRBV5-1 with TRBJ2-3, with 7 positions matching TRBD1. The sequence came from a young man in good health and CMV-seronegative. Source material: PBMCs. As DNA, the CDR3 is TGCGCCAGCAGCTTGACAGGGGACACAGATACGCAGTATTTT. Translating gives CASSLTGDTDTQYF.